The 29 T cell receptor beta chains below all came from one sample that was sequenced in a study of naive and memory T cell subsets. Overall study findings and caveats: Possibly reflecting memory cells re-expressing CD45RA, a few larger clonotypes occurred in naive repertoires, especially CD8.

The beta constant-region primer was an equimolar mix of two oligonucleotides covering TRBC1 and TRBC2. Four rounds of PCR amplified the ligated cDNA using nested alpha and beta constant-region primers plus SP2. TCRdb re-analysed the UMI-ligation and nested PCR reads in MiXCR, keeping a single row per CDR3 protein. The table has about 140,000 distinct CDR3 sequences, about 20% seen once; the top ten hold 0.5% to 0.75%. No antigen is known for these receptors. Sequenced sample: naive CD8+ T cells from blood. These TCRs come from a human donor in good health.

V and J are TRBV30 and TRBJ2-1, with 7 bases that match TRBD1. There are 12 residues in the CDR3. Germline V CDR1 and CDR2: GTSNPN, SVGIG (reference sequence). V shed 7 bases, J shed 6 bases, and the junction held 6 bases outside the gene matches. CDR3 residues: CAYGQAGNEQFF. The CDR3, as DNA: TGTGCCTACGGACAGGCTGGCAATGAGCAGTTCTTC.

A few counts support this clonotype. The V call is TRBV7-9, the J call TRBJ2-7; 12 bases align to TRBD2. The CDR3 consists of 14 residues. V lost 5 bases and J lost 3; bases outside the gene matches: 2. The germline V gene encodes CDR1 SEHNR and CDR2 FQNEAQ (reference sequence). The CDR3 here is CASSATSGGYEQYF. The DNA of the CDR3 is TGTGCCAGCAGCGCGACTAGCGGGGGCTACGAGCAGTACTTC.

The genes are TRBV13 and TRBJ2-7, with 16 bases identical to TRBD2. Losses at the gene ends were 1 base for V and 3 bases for J; bases not matched to a gene: 3. Germline V lookup: CDR1 PRHDT, CDR2 FYEKMQ (reference sequence). This CDR3 region has 17 residues. The CDR3 reads CASSLEGLAGGFYEQYF. In DNA, the CDR3 is TGTGCCAGCAGCTTAGAGGGACTAGCGGGAGGGTTCTACGAGCAGTACTTC. The entire variable domain, with the rest obtained from reference TRBV13 and TRBJ2-7, is as follows: AAGVIQSPRHLIKEKRETATLKCYPIPRHDTVYWYQQGPGQDPQFLISFYEKMQSDKGSIPDRFSAQQFSDYHSELNMSSLELGDSALYFCASSLEGLAGGFYEQYFGPGTRLTVT.

This clonotype has more than one count but fewer than ten. This chain's CDR3 is CASSHETGEGYEQYF. CDR3 DNA sequence: TGCGCCAGCAGCCATGAAACAGGGGAAGGGTACGAGCAGTACTTC. The chain carries TRBV4-1 and TRBJ2-7; TRBD1 matches at 7 bases. V gave up 3 bases and J gave up 4 bases; unmatched junction bases: 9. Germline CDR1 MGHRA, CDR2 YSYEKL. CDR3 length: 15 amino acids.

The chain is built from TRBV7-9 and TRBJ2-1, with D uncertain. Germline V gene data show CDR1 as SEHNR and CDR2 as FQNEAQ (reference sequence). V was cut by 5 bases and J by 5 bases, with 7 bases left in between. The CDR3 covers 12 residues. The CDR3 DNA reads TGTGCCAGCAGCCCCTTCGACAATGAGCAGTTCTTC. Translating gives CASSPFDNEQFF.

This clonotype was counted a few times. The rearrangement joins TRBV10-2 to TRBJ2-1; no firm D call. The CDR3 runs to 12 residues. Germline CDR1 and CDR2: WSHSY and SAAADI. V shed 6 bases and J shed 9 bases, with 12 bases lying between them. The CDR3: CASSSLRIEQFF. CDR3 in DNA: TGCGCCAGCAGCAGCCTAAGAATTGAGCAGTTCTTC.

This clonotype appeared a few times. It may be a read error: a sequence one base away is much more abundant. The V call is TRBV7-9, the J call TRBJ2-5, with D uncertain. There are 11 residues in the CDR3. Germline CDR1 and CDR2: SEHNR and FQNEAQ (reference sequence). V lost 1 base to trimming and J lost 4 bases, with 1 base between them. CDR3 loop: CASSLVETQYF. The CDR3 region has the DNA TGTGCCAGCAGCTTAGTAGAGACCCAGTACTTC. Full variable domain (rest looked up from reference TRBV7-9 and TRBJ2-5): DTGVSQNPRHKITKRGQNVTFRCDPISEHNRLYWYRQTLGQGPEFLTYFQNEAQLEKSRLLSDRFSAERPKGSFSTLEIQRTEQGDSAMYLCASSLVETQYFGPGTRLLVL.

V usage is TRBV10-2 and J usage is TRBJ1-5; the D gene is possibly TRBD1 (6 bases). Germline CDR1 and CDR2: WSHSY and SAAADI. The V gene lost 4 bases and the J gene lost 4 bases, with 14 bases spanning the gap. The CDR3 is 15 residues long. The CDR3 region is CASSAGGQRNQPQHF. The CDR3 DNA is TGCGCCAGCAGTGCTGGGGGGCAGAGAAATCAGCCCCAGCATTTT.

The rearrangement joins TRBV28 to TRBJ2-4, with no clear D. Germline CDR1 reads MDHEN; CDR2 reads SYDVKM. V was clipped by 3 bases and J by 6 bases, with 15 bases between them. The CDR3 has 15 residues. The CDR3 protein is CASSFLPSGLNIQYF. The CDR3 bases are TGTGCCAGCAGTTTTCTCCCCTCTGGGTTAAACATTCAGTACTTC.

This clonotype was counted only a few times. The CDR3 region has the DNA TGTGCCAGCAGCGTAGAGGCAGGATCGAGGAATGAGCAGTTCTTC. It is translated as CASSVEAGSRNEQFF. The V gene is TRBV9, the J gene TRBJ2-1; D call uncertain. Germline CDR1 reads SGDLS; CDR2 reads YYNGEE. This CDR3 contains 15 residues. The ends were cut back, 0 bases at V and 7 bases at J, with 14 bases in the middle.

In this sample, this clonotype turned up a few times. This chain joins TRBV28 and TRBJ2-5, with D tentatively TRBD1 or TRBD2 (5 bases each). CDR1 is MDHEN, CDR2 SYDVKM, per germline. The CDR3 has 14 residues. Trimming pared 8 bases from V and 5 bases from J, leaving 18 bases between. In nucleotides, the CDR3 is TGTGCCAGCCTGGGGACGGACGAGGTGGAGACCCAGTACTTC. The encoded protein is CASLGTDEVETQYF.

This clonotype was seen only a few times. The gene calls are TRBV27 and TRBJ2-2; no clear D. The CDR3 covers 12 residues. CDR1 is MNHEY, CDR2 SMNVEV, per germline (reference sequence). Trimming cost V 2 bases and J 6 bases, with 4 bases left between them. Here the CDR3 DNA reads TGTGCCAGCAGTTTAGGTCCCGGGGAGCTGTTTTTT. As protein: CASSLGPGELFF.

The chain employs TRBV4-1 and TRBJ1-2; D unresolved. Germline CDR1 MGHRA, CDR2 YSYEKL. V was shortened by 0 bases and J by 6 bases, with 5 bases between the two germline ends. There are 12 residues in the CDR3. In DNA form, the CDR3 reads TGCGCCAGCAGCCAAGATGGGGATGGCTACACCTTC. As protein: CASSQDGDGYTF.

V and J are TRBV29-1 and TRBJ2-3; 7 bases map to TRBD1. This CDR3 comprises 14 residues. Germline values: CDR1 SQVTM, CDR2 ANQGSEA. V lost 2 bases, J lost 3 bases, and 5 bases stayed unmatched. DNA of the CDR3: TGCAGCGTTGAAACAGGGGAAGTTACAGATACGCAGTATTTT. This sequence encodes CSVETGEVTDTQYF.

The sample holds a few counts of this clonotype. J is TRBJ2-2 and V is TRBV5-1; TRBD2 matches 9 bases. V lost 0 bases, J lost 4 bases, and 7 bases stayed unmatched. Germline CDR1 and CDR2: SGHRS and YFSETQ. This CDR3 region has 17 residues. The CDR3 region has the DNA TGCGCCAGCAGCTTGGGAGGACTAGCGCACCGCACCGGGGAGCTGTTTTTT. Translated: CASSLGGLAHRTGELFF.

The chain couples TRBV3-1 to TRBJ2-3, with 8 nucleotides matching TRBD2. J lost 1 base, V lost 2 bases, and 14 bases had no gene match. Germline-derived CDR1 and CDR2 are LGHDT and YNNKEL (reference sequence). This CDR3 has 19 amino acids. The DNA of the CDR3 is TGTGCCAGCAGCCAATCTCTCGGGACTAGTCAAAATGGCACAGATACGCAGTATTTT. It is translated as CASSQSLGTSQNGTDTQYF.

In this sample, this clonotype turned up many times. The V call is TRBV28, the J call TRBJ1-6; the D is unclear. Between the trimmed V and J ends, which lost 6 bases and 8 bases, there was a span of 8 bases. Per the germline V gene, CDR1 is MDHEN and CDR2 is SYDVKM. The CDR3 sequence is 12 residues long. The CDR3: CASSPDHSPLHF. CDR3 DNA: TGTGCCAGCAGCCCAGACCATTCACCCCTCCACTTT.

The chain is built from TRBV6-2 or TRBV6-3 and TRBJ2-1, with 10 bases aligning to TRBD2. Germline CDR1 is MNHEY and CDR2 is SVGEGT. This CDR3 is built from 16 residues. With 1 base clipped from V and 6 bases from J, the junction kept 6 bases outside the gene matches. The CDR3 DNA follows: TGTGCCAGCAGTTACTTCGGGACTAGCGTTATCAATGAGCAGTTCTTC. Residues: CASSYFGTSVINEQFF.

The V gene is TRBV15, the J gene TRBJ1-5; TRBD1 might be the D (6 bases). There are 15 residues in the CDR3. V lost 3 bases and J lost 5, with 14 bases in between. CDR1 is LNHNV, CDR2 YYDKDF, per germline (reference sequence). CDR3 in amino acids: CATSREGDFDQPQHF. The CDR3 bases are TGTGCCACCAGCAGGGAGGGGGACTTTGATCAGCCCCAGCATTTT.

This clonotype was counted only a few times. The V gene is TRBV7-7, the J gene TRBJ2-3; possible D gene TRBD2, 5 bases. V shed 0 bases and J shed 6 bases, with 19 bases lying between them. CDR1 is SSHAT and CDR2 is FNYEAQ in the germline V gene (reference sequence). The CDR3 loop spans 17 amino acids. Written as DNA, the CDR3 is TGTGCCAGCAGCTTAGCCCCCGTTGCGGGTCTTATGGATACGCAGTATTTT. Residues: CASSLAPVAGLMDTQYF.

This chain links TRBV3-1 with TRBJ2-1; 9 bases are shared with TRBD2. Germline V gene sequence: CDR1 LGHDT, CDR2 YNNKEL (reference sequence). The length of the CDR3 is 16 residues. V dropped 0 bases and J dropped 4; count of bases not matched to a gene: 4. The CDR3 is CASSQDLAGLYNEQFF. Written as DNA, the CDR3 is TGTGCCAGCAGCCAAGATCTAGCGGGACTATACAATGAGCAGTTCTTC.

The chain uses TRBV28 and TRBJ1-1; D is undetermined. V was pared by 5 bases and J by 1 base, with 17 bases between. The CDR3 length is 16 residues. CDR1 MDHEN and CDR2 SYDVKM come from the germline V gene. The CDR3 sequence: CASSLSYAEGNTEAFF. The CDR3 DNA reads TGTGCCAGCAGTCTTAGTTACGCGGAGGGGAACACTGAAGCTTTCTTT.

The chain joins TRBV27 to TRBJ2-1; 10 bases are shared with TRBD1. The CDR3 extends over 12 amino acids. The germline CDR1 and CDR2 sequences are MNHEY and SMNVEV (reference sequence). J was trimmed by 14 bases and V by 3 bases; bases with no gene match: 4. The CDR3 sequence is CASSFLGQGEFF. The CDR3 DNA is TGTGCCAGCAGTTTCCTAGGACAGGGGGAGTTCTTC.

The chain recombines TRBV30 with TRBJ2-2; 13 positions agree with TRBD2. Germline lookup yields CDR1 GTSNPN and CDR2 SVGIG (reference sequence). The CDR3 consists of 15 residues. The V gene end was trimmed by 5 bases and the J gene end by 6 bases; junction bases not matched to a gene: 6. CDR3 region: CAWGGLAGAPGELFF. DNA for the CDR3: TGTGCCTGGGGCGGACTAGCGGGAGCTCCCGGGGAGCTGTTTTTT.

This clonotype has only a few counts. The chain carries TRBV7-8 and TRBJ1-4, with no clear D. The germline V gene has CDR1 SGHVS and CDR2 FQNEAQ. V was clipped by 5 bases and J by 0 bases, with 10 bases between them. CDR3 length equals 15 residues. The CDR3 loop reads CASSPEATTNEKLFF. Here the CDR3 DNA reads TGTGCCAGCAGCCCAGAAGCGACAACTAATGAAAAACTGTTTTTT.

This clonotype was seen a few times. CDR3 nucleotide sequence: TGTGCCAGCAGTTACATCCTAGCGGGAGCTAACGAGCAGTACTTC. Its translation: CASSYILAGANEQYF. The chain has TRBV6-2 or TRBV6-3 and TRBJ2-7, with 10 bases matching TRBD2. In germline, CDR1 is MNHEY, CDR2 SVGEGT. This CDR3 is built from 15 residues. With V trimmed by 2 bases and J by 5 bases, 6 bases remained unmatched.

The rearrangement uses TRBV4-1 and TRBJ2-5; TRBD2 matches 13 bases. Germline loops: CDR1 MGHRA, CDR2 YSYEKL. After removal of 0 bases from V and 3 bases from J, the junction contained 13 bases not matched to a gene. This CDR3 spans 20 amino acids. The CDR3 reads CASSQDLGLGTSGMKETQYF. The CDR3 bases are TGCGCCAGCAGCCAAGATCTCGGGCTGGGGACTAGCGGGATGAAAGAGACCCAGTACTTC.

The chain carries TRBV3-1 and TRBJ2-6; no reliable D call. There are 18 residues in the CDR3. V lost 0 bases, J lost 0 bases, and 12 bases lay in between. The germline CDR1 and CDR2 sequences are LGHDT and YNNKEL (reference sequence). CDR3 sequence (DNA): TGTGCCAGCAGCCAAGAACCGGGTCCAACCTCTGGGGCCAACGTCCTGACTTTC. This gives the protein CASSQEPGPTSGANVLTF.

Worth noting for this clonotype: One end of the junction does not line up with germline, which may come from a read error. The chain recombines TRBV25-1 with TRBJ1-1; a weak D match, TRBD1 (6 bases). The CDR3 runs to 12 residues. From germline, CDR1 is MGHDK and CDR2 SYGVNS. The CDR3 bases are TGTGCCAGCGGTGAACAGGGTTCCGAAGCTTTCTTT. Residues: CASGEQGSEAFF.